One and the same sample provided the 25 T cell receptor beta chains below, sequenced in a study of T cell changes during pregnancy in multiple sclerosis. Here immunoSEQ multiplex PCR was the method, and the copy in TCRdb shows in-frame clones only, minus some. The sample yields over 35,000 clones, around 90% seen once. Here the sequenced sample was CD4+ T cells from peripheral blood mononuclear cells, taken after pregnancy. The receptors were gathered from a female donor with multiple sclerosis, enrolled in a pregnancy study.

Sample share makes this clone medium-sized (0.01 to 0.1%). V gene TRBV10-1 combines with J gene TRBJ1-6; 9 nucleotides agree with TRBD1. Germline CDR1 and CDR2: WNHNN and SYGVQD (reference sequence). The CDR3 is 13 amino acids. Trimming at V came to 9 bases and at J to 10 bases, leaving 7 bases not matched to a gene. CDR3 bases: TGCGCCAGTAGTTGGGACAGGGAATCACCCCTCCACTTT. Protein product: CASSWDRESPLHF.

The chain recombines TRBV11-2 with TRBJ2-7, with a weak D call TRBD1 (6 bases). CDR1 is SGHAT, CDR2 FQNNGV, per germline. V lost 1 base, J lost 5 bases, and 12 bases lay in between. There are 14 residues in the CDR3. CDR3 sequence: CASSLGGQFNEQYF. The CDR3 DNA reads TGTGCCAGCAGCTTAGGGGGGCAGTTTAACGAGCAGTACTTC.

This chain links TRBV28 with TRBJ1-2; 7 positions match TRBD1. The CDR3 runs to 15 residues. The ends lost 1 base at V and 3 bases at J; junction bases unmatched: 5. Germline values: CDR1 MDHEN, CDR2 SYDVKM. For the CDR3, the DNA is TGTGCCAGCAGTTTATTTAGGGGGCGGGACTATGGCTACACCTTC. It specifies CASSLFRGRDYGYTF.

CDR3: CASGLEGGSDQPQHF. CDR3 nucleotide sequence: TGTGCTAGTGGTTTGGAGGGGGGGAGTGATCAGCCCCAGCATTTT. J is TRBJ1-5 and V is TRBV12-5, with a possible D match to TRBD1 (6 bases). The V gene lost 1 base and the J gene lost 5 bases, with 12 bases spanning the gap. CDR1 and CDR2 from the germline V gene are LGHNT and FRNRAP. The CDR3 loop spans 15 amino acids.

This clone occurred a few times. The gene calls are TRBV5-4 and TRBJ2-5; the D gene is possibly TRBD1 (7 bases). CDR1 SGHNT and CDR2 YYREEE come from the germline V gene (reference sequence). V shed 1 base and J shed 4 bases, with 14 bases lying between them. The CDR3 totals 15 residues. The DNA of the CDR3 is TGTGCCAGCAGCTTGAAGGGGGCGGGACCAGAGACCCAGTACTTC. This codes for CASSLKGAGPETQYF.

The chain couples TRBV19 to TRBJ1-2; a weak D match, TRBD1 (6 bases). With 5 bases removed from V and 4 bases from J, the gap between germline ends came to 20 bases. The germline gives CDR1 LNHDA, CDR2 SQIVND (reference sequence). The CDR3 sequence is 16 residues long. The CDR3 reads CASSSQGGYDPYGYTF. In DNA form, the CDR3 reads TGTGCCAGTAGTTCCCAAGGGGGTTACGACCCCTATGGCTACACCTTC. Supplemented by reference TRBV19 and TRBJ1-2, the full variable domain reads DGGITQSPKYLFRKEGQNVTLSCEQNLNHDAMYWYRQDPGQGLRLIYYSQIVNDFQKGDIAEGYSVSREKKESFPLTVTSAQKNPTAFYLCASSSQGGYDPYGYTFGSGTRLTVV.

This sequence joins TRBV19 and TRBJ2-3; perhaps TRBD1 as D (5 bases). The V end was cut by 1 base, the J end by 3 bases, with 11 bases between. The germline V gene has CDR1 LNHDA and CDR2 SQIVND (reference sequence). There are 15 residues in the CDR3. The CDR3 nucleotides are TGTGCCAGTAGTATAGTGTCGGCAGGGACAGATACGCAGTATTTT. The encoded protein is CASSIVSAGTDTQYF.

The genes are TRBV5-6 and TRBJ2-3; 7 nucleotides match TRBD1. The CDR3 has 15 amino acids. V shed 1 base and J 2 bases; nucleotides not matched to a gene: 4. Germline V gene data show CDR1 as SGHDT and CDR2 as YYEEEE. CDR3 loop: CASSLPGQPTDTQYF. DNA for the CDR3: TGTGCCAGCAGCTTGCCGGGACAGCCCACAGATACGCAGTATTTT.

V usage is TRBV11-2 and J usage is TRBJ2-7, with D perhaps matching TRBD2 (5 bases). Deletions cut 3 bases from V and 3 bases from J, with 15 bases between. The CDR3 has 15 residues. Germline CDR1 is SGHAT and CDR2 is FQNNGV. The CDR3 sequence is CASSFIGRGYYEQYF. The DNA of the CDR3 is TGTGCCAGCAGCTTCATCGGCAGAGGGTACTACGAGCAGTACTTC.

The gene calls are TRBV4-2 and TRBJ1-4; 10 nucleotides align to TRBD1. Trimming removed 0 bases from V and 6 bases from J; junction bases left unmatched: 4. Per the germline V gene, CDR1 is LGHNA and CDR2 is YNFKEQ. There are 16 residues in the CDR3. The CDR3 bases are TGTGCCAGCAGCCAAGAGAGGGGGACAGGGGATGAAAAACTGTTTTTT. The encoded protein is CASSQERGTGDEKLFF.

This clone occurred a few times. The genes are TRBV5-4 and TRBJ1-6; 9 positions match TRBD1. The CDR3 covers 15 residues. Germline CDR1 is SGHNT and CDR2 is YYREEE (reference sequence). Unmatched junction bases numbered 4, after V lost 0 bases and J lost 9 bases. CDR3 in amino acids: CASSLEGQGFSPLHF. CDR3 DNA sequence: TGTGCCAGCAGCTTGGAAGGACAGGGGTTTTCACCCCTCCACTTT.

This clone was observed a single time. This rearrangement joins TRBV5-1 to TRBJ2-7; 7 bases line up with TRBD1. The CDR3 is 15 amino acids. Germline V gene lookup returns CDR1 SGHRS and CDR2 YFSETQ. V shed 4 bases and J 5 bases; nucleotides not matched to a gene: 12. Written as DNA, the CDR3 is TGCGCCAGCAGCCAGGACCCGGGACAGACCCACGAGCAGTACTTC. Protein product: CASSQDPGQTHEQYF.

The chain uses TRBV6-1 and TRBJ1-3; the D is unclear. Trimming took 8 bases from V and 4 from J, leaving 12 bases between them. Germline V gene lookup returns CDR1 MNHNS and CDR2 SASEGT. This CDR3 spans 13 amino acids. Here the CDR3 reads CASPKPGGNTIYF. The CDR3 region has the DNA TGTGCCAGCCCTAAACCCGGGGGAAACACCATATATTTT.

The genes are TRBV27 and TRBJ1-2; perhaps TRBD1 as D (5 bases). The V gene lost 1 base and the J gene lost 0 bases, with 9 bases spanning the gap. CDR3 length: 15 amino acids. CDR1 is MNHEY, CDR2 SMNVEV, per germline (reference sequence). The CDR3 nucleotides are TGTGCCAGCAGTTTATTGCGGGGACCTAACTATGGCTACACCTTC. It is translated as CASSLLRGPNYGYTF.

The V call is TRBV5-1, the J call TRBJ1-2, with TRBD1 matching 7 bases. The trim removed 0 bases at V and 4 bases at J, leaving 9 bases unmatched. There are 16 residues in the CDR3. CDR1 and CDR2 (germline): SGHRS, YFSETQ. CDR3: CASSLDVGTDPYGYTF. CDR3 DNA: TGCGCCAGCAGCTTGGATGTGGGGACAGACCCCTATGGCTACACCTTC.

The chain carries TRBV5-6 and TRBJ1-4; 10 bases map to TRBD1. V lost 4 bases to trimming and J lost 8 bases; unmatched junction nucleotides: 5. The germline V gene has CDR1 SGHDT and CDR2 YYEEEE. The CDR3 covers 14 residues. This CDR3 reads CASSLDRGREKLFF. The CDR3, as DNA: TGTGCCAGCAGCCTCGACAGGGGGCGCGAAAAACTGTTTTTT.

This sequence joins TRBV5-6 and TRBJ1-1, with a possible D match to TRBD1 (6 bases). CDR1 is SGHDT and CDR2 is YYEEEE in the germline V gene. CDR3 length equals 14 residues. The V and J ends lost 5 bases and 3 bases respectively, with 14 bases between them. The DNA for the CDR3 is TGTGCCAGCAGTTTTTACAGGGTCGACACTGAAGCTTTCTTT. Translation gives CASSFYRVDTEAFF.

The rearrangement uses TRBV6-5 and TRBJ1-2; possible D gene TRBD1, 5 bases. CDR3 length equals 13 residues. Trimming shortened V by 5 bases and J by 7 bases, and 14 bases separated the two germline ends. Germline assignment: CDR1 MNHEY and CDR2 SVGAGI. CDR3 amino acids: CASSTLVGGGYTF. The CDR3 DNA reads TGTGCCAGCAGTACCCTAGTGGGGGGTGGCTACACCTTC.

V is TRBV4-3 and J is TRBJ2-2, with 9 bases lining up with TRBD2. The CDR3 consists of 18 residues. Trimming removed 0 bases from V and 7 bases from J; junction bases left unmatched: 12. The germline gives CDR1 LGHNA, CDR2 YSLEER. The CDR3 DNA is TGCGCCAGCAGCCAAGAGCCCCCCCTAGCGGGGATCGGCGGGGAGCTGTTTTTT. This translates into CASSQEPPLAGIGGELFF.

This clone was found once. The chain couples TRBV4-3 to TRBJ2-7; TRBD2 might be the D (6 bases). Trimming pared 1 base from V and 4 bases from J, leaving 11 bases between. CDR3 length equals 14 residues. In germline, CDR1 is LGHNA, CDR2 YSLEER. CDR3 DNA: TGCGCCAGCAGCCAAGGACTAGGGCCGTACGAGCAGTACTTC. Protein: CASSQGLGPYEQYF.

This clone was seen a few times. The V gene is TRBV30, the J gene TRBJ1-1; D not certain. CDR1 GTSNPN and CDR2 SVGIG come from the germline V gene (reference sequence). V lost 4 bases and J lost 0, with 9 bases in between. The CDR3 is 13 amino acids. DNA for the CDR3: TGTGCCTGGAAACAAATCTTGAACACTGAAGCTTTCTTT. This gives the protein CAWKQILNTEAFF.

Notes on this clone: Other DNA sequences in this specimen translate into the identical CDR3. The gene calls are TRBV7-2 and TRBJ2-1, with D unresolved. The CDR3 consists of 13 residues. Germline CDR1 reads SGHTA; CDR2 reads FQGNSA. The V and J ends lost 4 bases and 0 bases respectively, with 4 bases between them. DNA for the CDR3: TGTGCCAGCAGCTCCCTCTCCTACAATGAGCAGTTCTTC. Translation gives CASSSLSYNEQFF.

The V and J genes are TRBV19 and TRBJ1-5; 8 bases map to TRBD1. The CDR3 spans 15 residues. Germline V CDR1 and CDR2: LNHDA, SQIVND (reference sequence). The trim removed 7 bases at V and 5 bases at J, leaving 10 bases unmatched. Here the CDR3 reads CASTPQGQVYQPQHF. The CDR3 DNA is TGTGCCAGTACCCCACAGGGACAGGTCTATCAGCCCCAGCATTTT.

The chain links TRBV7-2 to TRBJ2-7, with 7 bases that match TRBD2. Trimming removed 3 bases from V and 5 bases from J; junction bases left unmatched: 7. This CDR3 is built from 14 residues. Germline assignment: CDR1 SGHTA and CDR2 FQGNSA. The CDR3 bases are TGTGCCAGCAGCTTCGGGGGGAGTAAGAACGAGCAGTACTTC. It encodes CASSFGGSKNEQYF.

CDR3 protein: CASSQSQIDREGQPQHF. The DNA for the CDR3 is TGTGCCAGCTCACAGAGCCAGATTGACAGGGAAGGTCAGCCCCAGCATTTT. The J gene is TRBJ1-5, the V gene TRBV18, with 7 bases lining up with TRBD1. J lost 6 bases, V lost 4 bases, and 15 bases had no gene match. The CDR3 contains 17 residues. Looked up from germline, CDR1 is KGHSH and CDR2 is LQKENI. Drawing the rest from reference TRBV18 and TRBJ1-5, the complete variable domain is NAGVMQNPRHLVRRRGQEARLRCSPMKGHSHVYWYRQLPEEGLKFMVYLQKENIIDESGMPKERFSAEFPKEGPSILRIQQVVRGDSAAYFCASSQSQIDREGQPQHFGDGTRLSIL.